This T cell receptor (beta chain) was captured by sequencing in a study of cytomegalovirus exposure and HLA in healthy donors. Notes on the study in general: A later analysis found most CMV-associated TCR beta chains apparently HLA-restricted. In terms of immune exposure information, only CMV serostatus was available.

Primers included in the PCR were 60 Vbeta and 13 Jbeta primers. Sequencing was performed with immunoSEQ multiplex PCR; in TCRdb, only in-frame clones are kept and a portion is missing. The sample gives 150,000 or so clones, 75% to 80% of which show up once; around 2.9% is in the top ten. This CDR3 has 13 residues. The germline gives CDR1 KGHSH, CDR2 LQKENI. Trimming stripped 3 bases from V and 1 base from J, with 6 bases between. A remark on this clone: What it recognizes is unknown.

The source is a man aged 35 to 55 in good health and CMV-seropositive. The chain joins TRBV18 to TRBJ2-5; D gene uncertain. Specimen: PBMCs. This CDR3 is CASSPGAQETQYF. In nucleotides, the CDR3 is TGTGCCAGCTCACCGGGCGCCCAAGAGACCCAGTACTTC.